This T cell receptor beta chain is drawn from a study of blood T cells in healthy people across ages. Per-sample yields of isolated PBMCs were at least 6 million. Through a sample-barcoded 5' primer and a J-beta primer mix, a second PCR was run for 7 to 11 cycles. TCRdb itself ran the 5' RACE reads through MiXCR, one entry per CDR3 protein. The table includes 780,000 or so distinct CDR3 sequences, 45% to 70% detected once. CDR1 is MNHNY, CDR2 SVGAGI, per germline (reference sequence). The CDR3 is 15 residues long. Trimming removed 1 base from V and 4 bases from J, with 13 bases in between. The TCR sequence derives from a man between 35 and 55 years old in good health. What was sequenced was blood. The gene calls are TRBV6-6 and TRBJ2-5; tentatively, D is TRBD1 or TRBD2 (6 bases each). CDR3 DNA sequence: TGTGCCAGCAGTTACTTACAGGGAGGCCCAGAGACCCAGTACTTC. Translated, it gives CASSYLQGGPETQYF.